This TCR beta chain was sequenced for a study of shared clonotypes between healthy human individuals. Study results and limitations: Naive subsets generally exceeded memory subsets in estimated richness.

In regard to this clone: The antigen is unknown.

This CDR3 contains 14 residues. Germline V lookup: CDR1 SGHRS, CDR2 YFSETQ. V dropped 2 bases and J dropped 5 bases, with 14 bases sitting between them. The repertoire was sequenced with immunoSEQ multiplex PCR; TCRdb's copy has only in-frame clones and lacks some. The table records approximately 2.5 million clones, just over 90% of them present only once. This TCR was recovered from a man aged 18 to 30 in good health. The V call is TRBV5-1, the J call TRBJ2-7; D is unresolved. The sample was naive CD4+ T cells sorted from blood. Subset noted: CD45RA+ positively selected. CDR3 in amino acids: CASSFRIGYDEQYF. The CDR3 DNA reads as TGCGCCAGCAGCTTTCGAATAGGGTACGACGAGCAGTACTTC.